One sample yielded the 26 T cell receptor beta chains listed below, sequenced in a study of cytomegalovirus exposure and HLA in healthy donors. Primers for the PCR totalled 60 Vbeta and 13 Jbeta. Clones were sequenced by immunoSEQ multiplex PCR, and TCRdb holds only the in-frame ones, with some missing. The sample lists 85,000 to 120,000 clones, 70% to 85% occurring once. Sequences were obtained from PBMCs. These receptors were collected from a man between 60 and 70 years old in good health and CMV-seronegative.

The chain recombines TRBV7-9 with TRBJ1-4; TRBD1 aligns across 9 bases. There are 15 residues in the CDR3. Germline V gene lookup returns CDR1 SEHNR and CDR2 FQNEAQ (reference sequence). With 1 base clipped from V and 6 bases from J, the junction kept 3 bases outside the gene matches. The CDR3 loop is CASSLGDRVDEKLFF. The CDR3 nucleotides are TGTGCCAGCAGCTTAGGGGACAGGGTTGATGAAAAACTGTTTTTT.

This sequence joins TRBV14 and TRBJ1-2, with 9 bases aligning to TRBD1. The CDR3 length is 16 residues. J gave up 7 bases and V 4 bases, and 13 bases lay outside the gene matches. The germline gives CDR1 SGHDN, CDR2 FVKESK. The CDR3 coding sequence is TGTGCCAGCAGCCTTCCAGGGACAGGGACTCCGCGTGGCTACACCTTC. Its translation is CASSLPGTGTPRGYTF. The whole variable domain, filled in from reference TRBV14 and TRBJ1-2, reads EAGVTQFPSHSVIEKGQTVTLRCDPISGHDNLYWYRRVMGKEIKFLLHFVKESKQDESGMPNNRFLAERTGGTYSTLKVQPAELEDSGVYFCASSLPGTGTPRGYTFGSGTRLTVV.

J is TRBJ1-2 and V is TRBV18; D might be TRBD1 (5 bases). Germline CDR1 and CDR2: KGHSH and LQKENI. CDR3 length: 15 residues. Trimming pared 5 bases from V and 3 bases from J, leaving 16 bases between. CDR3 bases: TGTGCCAGCTCATCGAGCGCCACGGGGGACTATGGCTACACCTTC. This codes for CASSSSATGDYGYTF.

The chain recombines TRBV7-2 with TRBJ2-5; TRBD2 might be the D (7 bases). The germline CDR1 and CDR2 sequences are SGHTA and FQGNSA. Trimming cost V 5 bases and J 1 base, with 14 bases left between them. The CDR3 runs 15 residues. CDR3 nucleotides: TGTGCCAGCAGCCCCTTAAGGGGGGGCCAAGAGACCCAGTACTTC. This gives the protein CASSPLRGGQETQYF.

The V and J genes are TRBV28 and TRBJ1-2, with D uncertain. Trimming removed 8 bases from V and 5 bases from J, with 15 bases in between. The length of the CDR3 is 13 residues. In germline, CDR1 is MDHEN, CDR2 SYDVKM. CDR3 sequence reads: CASGLVSGYGYTF. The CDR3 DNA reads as TGTGCCAGCGGGCTCGTGTCGGGGTATGGCTACACCTTC.

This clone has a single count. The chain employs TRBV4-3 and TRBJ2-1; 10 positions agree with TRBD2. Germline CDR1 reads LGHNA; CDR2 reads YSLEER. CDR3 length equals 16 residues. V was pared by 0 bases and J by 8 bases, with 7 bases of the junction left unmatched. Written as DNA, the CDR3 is TGCGCCAGCAGCCAAGATAACCTAGCGGGGGTGGATGAGCAGTTCTTC. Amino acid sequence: CASSQDNLAGVDEQFF.

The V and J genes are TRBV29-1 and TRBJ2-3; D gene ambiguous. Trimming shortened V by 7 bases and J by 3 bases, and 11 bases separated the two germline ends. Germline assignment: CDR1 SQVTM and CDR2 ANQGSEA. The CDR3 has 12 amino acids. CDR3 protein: CSANSRTDTQYF. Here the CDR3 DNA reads TGCAGCGCTAATTCCAGGACAGATACGCAGTATTTT.

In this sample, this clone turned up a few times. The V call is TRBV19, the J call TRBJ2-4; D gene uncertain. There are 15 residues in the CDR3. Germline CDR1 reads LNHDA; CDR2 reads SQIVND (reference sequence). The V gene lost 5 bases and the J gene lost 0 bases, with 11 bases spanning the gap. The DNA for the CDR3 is TGTGCCAGTAGTGAAGTGAGTTTAGCCAAAAACATTCAGTACTTC. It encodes CASSEVSLAKNIQYF. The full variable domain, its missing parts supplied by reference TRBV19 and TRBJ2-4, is DGGITQSPKYLFRKEGQNVTLSCEQNLNHDAMYWYRQDPGQGLRLIYYSQIVNDFQKGDIAEGYSVSREKKESFPLTVTSAQKNPTAFYLCASSEVSLAKNIQYFGAGTRLSVL.

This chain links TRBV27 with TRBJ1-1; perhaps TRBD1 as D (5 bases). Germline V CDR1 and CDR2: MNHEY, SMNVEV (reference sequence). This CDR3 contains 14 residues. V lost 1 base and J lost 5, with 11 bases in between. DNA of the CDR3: TGTGCCAGCAGTTTATTGTGGGGGGGTACTGAAGCTTTCTTT. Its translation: CASSLLWGGTEAFF.

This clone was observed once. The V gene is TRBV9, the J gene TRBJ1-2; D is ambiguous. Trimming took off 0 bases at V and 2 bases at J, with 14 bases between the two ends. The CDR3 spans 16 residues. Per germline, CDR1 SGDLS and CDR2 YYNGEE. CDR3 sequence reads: CASSVGGSGSNYGYTF. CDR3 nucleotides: TGTGCCAGCAGCGTAGGAGGATCTGGGAGCAACTATGGCTACACCTTC.

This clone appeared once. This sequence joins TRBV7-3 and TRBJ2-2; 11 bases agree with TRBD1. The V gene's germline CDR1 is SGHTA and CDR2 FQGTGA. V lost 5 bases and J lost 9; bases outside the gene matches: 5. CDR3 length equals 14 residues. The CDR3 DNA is TGTGCCAGCAGCCGGACAGGGGGCGGGCGGGAGCTGTTTTTT. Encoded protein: CASSRTGGGRELFF.

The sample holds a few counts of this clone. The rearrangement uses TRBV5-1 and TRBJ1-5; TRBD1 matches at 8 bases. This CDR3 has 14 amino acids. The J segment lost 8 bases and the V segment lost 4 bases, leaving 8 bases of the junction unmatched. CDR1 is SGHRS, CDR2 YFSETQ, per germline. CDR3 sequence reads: CASSANRGGEPQHF. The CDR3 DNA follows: TGCGCCAGCAGCGCTAACAGGGGGGGGGAGCCCCAGCATTTT.

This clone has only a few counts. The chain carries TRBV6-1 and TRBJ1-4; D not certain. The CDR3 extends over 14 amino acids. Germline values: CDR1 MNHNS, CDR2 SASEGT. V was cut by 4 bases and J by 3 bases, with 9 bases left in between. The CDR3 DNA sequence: TGTGCCAGCAGTGCACATGGAGCTAATGAAAAACTGTTTTTT. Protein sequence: CASSAHGANEKLFF.

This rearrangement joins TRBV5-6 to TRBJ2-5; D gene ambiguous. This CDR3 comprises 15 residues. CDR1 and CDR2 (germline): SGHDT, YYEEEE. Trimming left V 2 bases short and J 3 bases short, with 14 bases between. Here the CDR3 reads CASSLARSQKETQYF. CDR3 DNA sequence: TGTGCCAGCAGCTTAGCTAGGAGCCAGAAAGAGACCCAGTACTTC.

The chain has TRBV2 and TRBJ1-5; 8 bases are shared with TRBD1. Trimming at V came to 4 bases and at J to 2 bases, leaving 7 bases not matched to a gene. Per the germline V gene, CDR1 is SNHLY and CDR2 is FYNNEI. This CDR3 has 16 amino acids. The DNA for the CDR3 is TGTGCCAGCAGTGGGGCAGGGGGCGGCGGCAATCAGCCCCAGCATTTT. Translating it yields CASSGAGGGGNQPQHF.

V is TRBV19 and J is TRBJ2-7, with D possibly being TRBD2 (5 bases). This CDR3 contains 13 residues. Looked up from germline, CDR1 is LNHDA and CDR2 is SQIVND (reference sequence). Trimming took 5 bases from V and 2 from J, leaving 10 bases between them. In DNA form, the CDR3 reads TGTGCCAGTAGTGTGGACGGGACCTACGAGCAGTACTTC. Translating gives CASSVDGTYEQYF.

The CDR3: CASRPTQGASPLHF. For the CDR3, the DNA is TGTGCCAGCAGACCTACCCAGGGGGCTTCACCCCTCCACTTT. The rearrangement joins TRBV11-2 to TRBJ1-6; 8 positions agree with TRBD1. CDR3 length equals 14 residues. The J segment lost 9 bases and the V segment lost 6 bases, leaving 7 bases of the junction unmatched. Germline V gene sequence: CDR1 SGHAT, CDR2 FQNNGV.

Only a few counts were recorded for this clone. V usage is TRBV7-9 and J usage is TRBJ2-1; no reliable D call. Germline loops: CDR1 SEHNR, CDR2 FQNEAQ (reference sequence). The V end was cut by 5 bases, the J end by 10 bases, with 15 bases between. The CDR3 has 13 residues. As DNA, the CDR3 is TGTGCCAGCAGCCTACCCCCGAGGTCCGAGCAGTTCTTC. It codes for CASSLPPRSEQFF.

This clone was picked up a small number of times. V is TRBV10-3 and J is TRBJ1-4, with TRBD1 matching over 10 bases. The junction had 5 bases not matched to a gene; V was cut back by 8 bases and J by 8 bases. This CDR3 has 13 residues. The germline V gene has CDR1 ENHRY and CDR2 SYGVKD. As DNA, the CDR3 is TGTGCCATCGGGACAGGGGATGGGGAAAAACTGTTTTTT. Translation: CAIGTGDGEKLFF.

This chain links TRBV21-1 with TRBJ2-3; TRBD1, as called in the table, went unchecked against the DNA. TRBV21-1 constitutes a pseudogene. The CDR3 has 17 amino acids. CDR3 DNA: TGTGCCAGCAGCAAATATGCGACAGGGGAAGACACAGATACGCAGTATTTT. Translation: CASSKYATGEDTDTQYF.

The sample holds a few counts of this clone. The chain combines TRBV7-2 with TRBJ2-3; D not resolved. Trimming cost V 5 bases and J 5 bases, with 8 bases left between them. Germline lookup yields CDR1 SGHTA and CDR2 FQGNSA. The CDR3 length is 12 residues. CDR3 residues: CASSPLRDTQYF. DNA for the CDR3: TGTGCCAGCAGCCCCCTAAGAGATACGCAGTATTTT.

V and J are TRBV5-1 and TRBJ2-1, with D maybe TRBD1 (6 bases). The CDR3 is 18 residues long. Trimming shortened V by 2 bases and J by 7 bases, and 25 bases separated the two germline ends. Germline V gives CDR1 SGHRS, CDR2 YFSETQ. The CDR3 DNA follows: TGCGCCAGCAGCTTACTTCTACCCGGGACACTCCAAGGGAATGAGCAGTTCTTC. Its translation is CASSLLLPGTLQGNEQFF.

CDR3 coding DNA: TGTGCCAGCAGCTCCCCCCTCGGGACATCCTGGGAGACCCAGTACTTC. Its protein product is CASSSPLGTSWETQYF. The chain combines TRBV7-9 with TRBJ2-5; a weak D match, TRBD1 (6 bases). With 4 bases removed from V and 5 bases from J, the gap between germline ends came to 20 bases. From germline, CDR1 is SEHNR and CDR2 FQNEAQ (reference sequence). The CDR3 contains 16 residues.

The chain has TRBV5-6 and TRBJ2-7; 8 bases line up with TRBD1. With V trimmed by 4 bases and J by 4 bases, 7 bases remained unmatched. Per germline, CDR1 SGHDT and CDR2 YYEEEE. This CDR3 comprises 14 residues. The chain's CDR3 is CASSKGTGFYEQYV. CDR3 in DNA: TGTGCCAGCAGCAAAGGGACAGGCTTTTACGAGCAGTACGTC.

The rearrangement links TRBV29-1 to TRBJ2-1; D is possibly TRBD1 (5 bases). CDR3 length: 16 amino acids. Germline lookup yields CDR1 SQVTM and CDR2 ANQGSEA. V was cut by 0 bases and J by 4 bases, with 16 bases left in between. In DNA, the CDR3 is TGCAGCGTTGAAGATGTAGGGGTACCCAAATACAATGAGCAGTTCTTC. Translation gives CSVEDVGVPKYNEQFF.

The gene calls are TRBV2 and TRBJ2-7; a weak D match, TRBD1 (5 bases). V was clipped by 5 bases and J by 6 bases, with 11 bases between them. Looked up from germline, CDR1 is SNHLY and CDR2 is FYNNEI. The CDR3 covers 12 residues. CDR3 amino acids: CASSRTRIEQYF. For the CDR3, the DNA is TGTGCCAGCAGTCGGACAAGAATCGAGCAGTACTTC.